These 32 T cell receptor beta chains share one sample of origin, sequenced in a study of T cell repertoires in cytomegalovirus infection. Each CDR3 protein gets one entry after TCRdb re-called the reads with MiXCR. The sample lists approximately 250,000 distinct CDR3 sequences; approximately 9.2% were seen once. The sample was PBMCs. The source is a human donor in good health (CMV status not recorded). Some clones in this sample may be carry-over from other donors' samples.

This clonotype was observed at least ten times. The V call is TRBV7-3, the J call TRBJ1-2, with 7 bases fitting TRBD1. V gave up 1 base and J gave up 6 bases; unmatched junction bases: 5. There are 14 residues in the CDR3. Per germline, CDR1 SGHTA and CDR2 FQGTGA. The CDR3 sequence is CASSLMGQWHGYTF. Here the CDR3 DNA reads TGTGCCAGCAGCTTAATGGGACAGTGGCATGGCTACACCTTC. Full variable domain (outside the CDR3, taken from reference TRBV7-3 and TRBJ1-2): GAGVSQTPSNKVTEKGKYVELRCDPISGHTALYWYRQSLGQGPEFLIYFQGTGAADDSGLPNDRFFAVRPEGSVSTLKIQRTERGDSAVYLCASSLMGQWHGYTFGSGTRLTVV.

This clonotype was seen repeatedly, ten times or more. The rearrangement links TRBV7-2 to TRBJ2-7; no firm D call. Trimming removed 5 bases at V and 1 base at J, with 12 bases between. This CDR3 is 14 amino acids long. The V gene's germline CDR1 is SGHTA and CDR2 FQGNSA. CDR3 sequence: CASSLQTASYEQYF. In nucleotides, the CDR3 is TGTGCCAGCAGCCTTCAGACGGCGTCCTACGAGCAGTACTTC.

This clonotype was found once. The chain uses TRBV29-1 and TRBJ2-2; possibly TRBD1 for D (5 bases). CDR1 is SQVTM, CDR2 ANQGSEA, per germline. V lost 3 bases and J 7 bases, leaving 18 bases between the germline ends. This CDR3 is built from 15 residues. CDR3 protein: CSVEWFQGRNGELFF. The CDR3 DNA sequence: TGCAGCGTTGAGTGGTTCCAGGGCAGAAACGGGGAGCTGTTTTTT.

Ten or more counts support this clonotype. The chain uses TRBV7-2 and TRBJ2-3; TRBD2 matches at 12 bases. The CDR3 is made up of 18 amino acids. Germline-derived CDR1 and CDR2 are SGHTA and FQGNSA. The V gene end was trimmed by 5 bases and the J gene end by 0 bases; junction bases not matched to a gene: 9. CDR3 coding DNA: TGTGCCAGCAGCCGAAGTGGACTAGCGGGATCTAGCACAGATACGCAGTATTTT. Its protein is CASSRSGLAGSSTDTQYF.

This clonotype was seen once. The chain combines TRBV4-2 with TRBJ1-2; D perhaps matches TRBD1 (6 bases). The germline V gene encodes CDR1 LGHNA and CDR2 YNFKEQ. Trimming took 0 bases from V and 6 from J, leaving 14 bases between them. The length of the CDR3 is 15 residues. CDR3 region: CASSQDGTEGDGYTF. CDR3 DNA: TGTGCCAGCAGCCAAGATGGCACGGAGGGGGATGGCTACACCTTC.

V gene TRBV24-1 combines with J gene TRBJ2-2; 7 bases align to TRBD1. CDR3 length: 17 amino acids. Germline CDR1 KGHDR, CDR2 SFDVKD. Losses at the gene ends were 3 bases for V and 0 bases for J; bases not matched to a gene: 6. CDR3 loop: CATSDRTGGPNTGELFF. The CDR3 bases are TGTGCCACCAGTGATCGGACAGGAGGCCCGAACACCGGGGAGCTGTTTTTT.

This clonotype was found many times. The chain recombines TRBV19 with TRBJ1-5; no reliable D call. The ends were cut back, 6 bases at V and 6 bases at J, with 24 bases in the middle. The CDR3 is made up of 17 amino acids. CDR1 LNHDA and CDR2 SQIVND come from the germline V gene (reference sequence). CDR3 sequence: CASRLSRASGFTQPQHF. The CDR3 DNA is TGTGCCAGTAGGCTCAGTAGGGCGTCCGGTTTTACTCAGCCCCAGCATTTT.

This clonotype appeared many times. The CDR3 spells CASSLVGGGGSPLHF. CDR3 sequence (DNA): TGTGCCAGCAGCTTAGTAGGGGGGGGAGGTTCACCCCTCCACTTT. The chain recombines TRBV7-2 with TRBJ1-6, with TRBD1 as a possible D gene (6 bases). Germline V CDR1 and CDR2: SGHTA, FQGNSA. The CDR3 loop spans 15 amino acids. Trimming took off 1 base at V and 9 bases at J, with 13 bases between the two ends.

The V gene is TRBV28, the J gene TRBJ1-2, with a tentative D call TRBD1 (5 bases). V shed 5 bases and J shed 2 bases, with 12 bases lying between them. CDR3 length equals 14 residues. CDR1 and CDR2 (germline): MDHEN, SYDVKM. The CDR3 sequence is CASSPTGQNYGYTF. The CDR3 coding sequence is TGTGCCAGCAGTCCTACGGGGCAGAACTATGGCTACACCTTC.

This clonotype was observed at least ten times. The chain is built from TRBV7-2 and TRBJ2-7, with TRBD1 matching over 8 bases. The J segment lost 2 bases and the V segment lost 2 bases, leaving 5 bases of the junction unmatched. There are 15 residues in the CDR3. Germline V gives CDR1 SGHTA, CDR2 FQGNSA. As DNA, the CDR3 is TGTGCCAGCAGCTTACAGACAGGGGTCACCTACGAGCAGTACTTC. Residues: CASSLQTGVTYEQYF.

This clonotype was recorded at least ten times. J is TRBJ1-1 and V is TRBV30, with TRBD1 identical over 8 bases. CDR1 GTSNPN and CDR2 SVGIG come from the germline V gene (reference sequence). V was clipped by 2 bases and J by 2 bases; unmatched bases: 7. The CDR3 totals 15 residues. CDR3 in amino acids: CAWSPTGGRNTEAFF. Written as DNA, the CDR3 is TGTGCCTGGAGTCCCACAGGGGGTCGAAACACTGAAGCTTTCTTT.

The chain combines TRBV7-2 with TRBJ1-6; D is unresolved. V was clipped by 5 bases and J by 9 bases, with 17 bases between them. The CDR3 extends over 15 amino acids. In germline, CDR1 is SGHTA, CDR2 FQGNSA. CDR3 sequence reads: CASSLYWGGSSPLHF. The CDR3 region has the DNA TGTGCCAGCAGCCTTTACTGGGGTGGTAGTTCACCCCTCCACTTT.

There are many counts of this clonotype. The genes are TRBV7-2 and TRBJ2-7; D not certain. Germline CDR1 SGHTA, CDR2 FQGNSA. This CDR3 is 13 amino acids long. Trimming removed 3 bases at V and 5 bases at J, with 11 bases between. The CDR3 loop is CASSLLGPDEQYF. The CDR3 region has the DNA TGTGCCAGCAGCTTGCTCGGGCCCGACGAGCAGTACTTC.

Comment on this clonotype: With a much larger clone just one base away, this may be a read error. The genes are TRBV11-2 and TRBJ2-3, with a possible D match to TRBD1 (6 bases). From germline, CDR1 is SGHAT and CDR2 FQNNGV. The CDR3 has 14 residues. V lost 9 bases, J lost 6 bases, and 19 bases lay in between. The CDR3 DNA reads TGTGCCAGAAGCATCAGGACAGCGCGGGATACGCAGTATTTT. This encodes CARSIRTARDTQYF.

This clonotype was detected a few times. The chain is built from TRBV20-1 and TRBJ2-3; no definite D call. The CDR3 length is 11 residues. Looked up from germline, CDR1 is DFQATT and CDR2 is SNEGSKA (reference sequence). The CDR3 is CGPRNTDTQYF. In nucleotides, the CDR3 is TGCGGGCCCAGAAACACAGATACGCAGTATTTT.

Regarding this clonotype: A read error is likely, as this CDR3 ends without the conserved phenylalanine or tryptophan. J is TRBJ1-1 and V is TRBV20-1; no reliable D call. The CDR3 is 13 amino acids. Germline loops: CDR1 DFQATT, CDR2 SNEGSKA (reference sequence). The V gene lost 2 bases and the J gene lost 0 bases, with 7 bases spanning the gap. The CDR3 DNA follows: TGCAGTGCTAGACCACTGGTGAACACTGAAGCTTTCTTA. As protein: CSARPLVNTEAFL.

This clonotype was seen many times. The chain employs TRBV7-2 and TRBJ1-1; D is unresolved. There are 14 residues in the CDR3. Deletions cut 1 base from V and 3 bases from J, with 9 bases between. Germline V gives CDR1 SGHTA, CDR2 FQGNSA. The CDR3 DNA follows: TGTGCCAGCAGCTTAGAAGCGGGTGACACTGAAGCTTTCTTT. It specifies CASSLEAGDTEAFF.

This clonotype occurred many times. The rearrangement uses TRBV12-3 or TRBV12-4 and TRBJ2-2; 7 bases are shared with TRBD1. The CDR3 totals 15 residues. The trim removed 5 bases at V and 4 bases at J, leaving 7 bases unmatched. CDR3 bases: TGTGCCAGCAGTGAAGCCTCAGGGGGCACCGGGGAGCTGTTTTTT. It is translated as CASSEASGGTGELFF.

This clonotype was counted at least ten times. The gene calls are TRBV11-2 and TRBJ2-3; D may be TRBD2 (6 bases). The CDR3 loop spans 15 amino acids. Germline CDR1 reads SGHAT; CDR2 reads FQNNGV. The V end lost 2 bases, the J end lost 2 bases, and 11 bases lay between the germline ends. As DNA, the CDR3 is TGTGCCAGCAGCTTAAGGGACTTTAACACAGATACGCAGTATTTT. It encodes CASSLRDFNTDTQYF.

This clonotype appeared many times. The chain combines TRBV7-2 with TRBJ2-5; 7 nucleotides agree with TRBD2. The CDR3 consists of 16 residues. Germline V gives CDR1 SGHTA, CDR2 FQGNSA. Unmatched junction bases numbered 14, after V lost 5 bases and J lost 5 bases. As DNA, the CDR3 is TGTGCCAGCAGCCTCCAGGCGGGGGAAATATGGGAGACCCAGTACTTC. As protein: CASSLQAGEIWETQYF.

This clonotype was seen a few times. The CDR3 nucleotides are TGTGCCAGCAGATCACCGGGGAGCTCCTACAATGAGCAGTTCTTC. It encodes CASRSPGSSYNEQFF. The rearrangement uses TRBV5-6 and TRBJ2-1; TRBD2 is a possible D gene (5 bases). This CDR3 has 15 amino acids. Germline V gene lookup returns CDR1 SGHDT and CDR2 YYEEEE. V was trimmed by 5 bases and J by 0 bases, leaving 12 bases between them.

This clonotype has a count of ten or more. The chain links TRBV7-2 to TRBJ2-1, with 7 bases lining up with TRBD1. Germline V gene sequence: CDR1 SGHTA, CDR2 FQGNSA. CDR3 length equals 14 residues. With 2 bases clipped from V and 5 bases from J, the junction kept 3 bases outside the gene matches. CDR3 bases: TGTGCCAGCAGCTTAAACAGGGGAAACAATGAGCAGTTCTTC. Its translation is CASSLNRGNNEQFF.

At least ten counts were recorded for this clonotype. The V call is TRBV7-2, the J call TRBJ1-2; D is possibly TRBD1 (5 bases). Germline V gene sequence: CDR1 SGHTA, CDR2 FQGNSA. The CDR3 runs to 15 residues. The V end was cut by 1 base, the J end by 8 bases, with 17 bases between. DNA of the CDR3: TGTGCCAGCAGCTTAGGGCCATGGCAGGGTAGCGGCTACACCTTC. It encodes CASSLGPWQGSGYTF.

The chain couples TRBV12-3 or TRBV12-4 to TRBJ2-3; 10 bases map to TRBD2. The CDR3 runs 17 residues. The trim removed 6 bases at V and 6 bases at J, leaving 15 bases unmatched. For the CDR3, the DNA is TGTGCCAGCAGAAACCTAGGGAGCGGGGGGGCCTTTGATACGCAGTATTTT. It codes for CASRNLGSGGAFDTQYF.

This clonotype appeared many times. The genes are TRBV7-2 and TRBJ2-2, with 9 bases matching TRBD1. V shed 5 bases and J 4 bases; nucleotides not matched to a gene: 2. This CDR3 spans 14 amino acids. CDR1 and CDR2 from the germline V gene are SGHTA and FQGNSA. CDR3 DNA sequence: TGTGCCAGCAGCCGGGACAGGGCCACCGGGGAGCTGTTTTTT. This translates into CASSRDRATGELFF.

There are many counts of this clonotype. J is TRBJ1-3 and V is TRBV7-2; 8 bases map to TRBD1. The CDR3 has 16 amino acids. V lost 5 bases, J lost 3 bases, and 9 bases stayed unmatched. Germline loops: CDR1 SGHTA, CDR2 FQGNSA. CDR3 residues: CASSQPQGAGGNTIYF. The CDR3 DNA is TGTGCCAGCAGCCAACCTCAGGGGGCAGGTGGAAACACCATATATTTT.

This clonotype has ten or more counts. The gene calls are TRBV6-2 or TRBV6-3 and TRBJ2-2, with 8 positions matching TRBD1. J gave up 1 base and V 9 bases, and 4 bases lay outside the gene matches. The germline V gene has CDR1 MNHEY and CDR2 SVGEGT. The CDR3 runs to 14 residues. The CDR3 here is CASTGTGNTGELFF. The CDR3 DNA reads as TGTGCCAGTACCGGGACAGGGAACACCGGGGAGCTGTTTTTT.

This clonotype was counted at least ten times. The chain combines TRBV28 with TRBJ2-7; TRBD1 matches 10 bases. The CDR3 is made up of 15 amino acids. The J segment lost 5 bases and the V segment lost 5 bases, leaving 9 bases of the junction unmatched. Germline V gene data show CDR1 as MDHEN and CDR2 as SYDVKM. This CDR3 is CASSAPGQGYHEQYF. Written as DNA, the CDR3 is TGTGCCAGCAGTGCCCCGGGACAGGGGTACCACGAGCAGTACTTC.

This clonotype occurred many times. The chain carries TRBV24-1 and TRBJ2-1, with D perhaps assigned TRBD1 or TRBD2 (5 bases each). Germline values: CDR1 KGHDR, CDR2 SFDVKD. V was cut by 4 bases and J by 6 bases, with 15 bases left in between. The CDR3 has 15 residues. CDR3 sequence reads: CATSDPGTSGNEQFF. CDR3 sequence (DNA): TGTGCCACCAGTGACCCCGGGACCAGCGGCAATGAGCAGTTCTTC.

The DNA for the CDR3 is TGTGCCAGCAGTTATTTCGGGAAGGGGGCCACAGATACGCAGTATTTT. As protein: CASSYFGKGATDTQYF. The V call is TRBV6-5, the J call TRBJ2-3, with 7 bases aligning to TRBD1. CDR1 and CDR2 from the germline V gene are MNHEY and SVGAGI. V gave up 3 bases and J gave up 2 bases; unmatched junction bases: 8. The CDR3 sequence is 16 residues long.

This clonotype has at least ten counts. CDR3 coding DNA: TGTGCCAGTAGTACCCGACAGGAGGATGGAAACACCATATATTTT. It codes for CASSTRQEDGNTIYF. V gene TRBV19 combines with J gene TRBJ1-3, with a possible D match to TRBD1 (6 bases). Germline V gene lookup returns CDR1 LNHDA and CDR2 SQIVND (reference sequence). V lost 4 bases and J 3 bases, leaving 13 bases between the germline ends. CDR3 length equals 15 residues.

This sequence joins TRBV20-1 and TRBJ2-1; perhaps TRBD2 as D (5 bases). Germline V CDR1 and CDR2: DFQATT, SNEGSKA (reference sequence). Deletions cut 0 bases from V and 4 bases from J, with 13 bases between. CDR3 length: 15 residues. In DNA, the CDR3 is TGCAGTGCTAGAGATAGGCCTAGCAGATACAATGAGCAGTTCTTC. Translated: CSARDRPSRYNEQFF.